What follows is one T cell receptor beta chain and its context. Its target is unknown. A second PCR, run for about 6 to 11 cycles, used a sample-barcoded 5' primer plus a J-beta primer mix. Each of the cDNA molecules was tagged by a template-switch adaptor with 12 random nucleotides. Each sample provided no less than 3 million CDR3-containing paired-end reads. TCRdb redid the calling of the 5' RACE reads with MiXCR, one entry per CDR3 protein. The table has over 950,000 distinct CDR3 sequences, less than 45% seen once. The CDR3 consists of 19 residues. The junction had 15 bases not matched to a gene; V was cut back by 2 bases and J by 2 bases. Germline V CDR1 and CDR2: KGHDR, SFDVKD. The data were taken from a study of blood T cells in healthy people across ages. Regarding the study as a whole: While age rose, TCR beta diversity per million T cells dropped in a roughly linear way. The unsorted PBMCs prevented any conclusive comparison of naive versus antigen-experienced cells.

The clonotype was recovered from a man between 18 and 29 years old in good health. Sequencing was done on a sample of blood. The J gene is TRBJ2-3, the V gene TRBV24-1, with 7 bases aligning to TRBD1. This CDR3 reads CATSDSLQTGWFDTDTQYF. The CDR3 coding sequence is TGTGCCACCAGTGATTCACTTCAGACAGGGTGGTTTGACACAGATACGCAGTATTTT.